This entry lists 21 T cell receptor beta chains sequenced from one sample in a study of blood T cell repertoires in COVID-19. TCRdb keeps only in-frame clones here, not all; method: immunoSEQ multiplex PCR. The repertoire holds about 64,000 clones, with more than 75% as singletons. The sample taken for sequencing was peripheral blood. These receptors came from a man at least 80 years old with acute or convalescent COVID-19.

This clone was observed a few times. The chain recombines TRBV9 with TRBJ2-1; 10 bases are shared with TRBD1. Trimming at V came to 2 bases and at J to 2 bases, leaving 4 bases not matched to a gene. CDR3 length equals 16 residues. CDR1 SGDLS and CDR2 YYNGEE come from the germline V gene. The CDR3 DNA reads TGTGCCAGCAGCGTTCAGACAGGGGGCACCTACAATGAGCAGTTCTTC. Residues: CASSVQTGGTYNEQFF.

This chain links TRBV2 with TRBJ1-1, with 8 bases lining up with TRBD1. V gave up 7 bases and J gave up 4 bases; unmatched junction bases: 17. Germline V gene lookup returns CDR1 SNHLY and CDR2 FYNNEI. The CDR3 is 17 amino acids. CDR3 region: CASTRRTGSDMSTEAFF. The CDR3 region has the DNA TGTGCCAGCACCCGACGGACAGGGTCCGATATGAGCACTGAAGCTTTCTTT. The entire variable domain, with the rest obtained from reference TRBV2 and TRBJ1-1, is as follows: EPEVTQTPSHQVTQMGQEVILRCVPISNHLYFYWYRQILGQKVEFLVSFYNNEISEKSEIFDDQFSVERPDGSNFTLKIRSTKLEDSAMYFCASTRRTGSDMSTEAFFGQGTRLTVV.

The chain uses TRBV7-2 and TRBJ2-3, with D maybe TRBD2 (7 bases). V shed 5 bases and J shed 4 bases, with 19 bases lying between them. This CDR3 spans 16 amino acids. The germline V gene encodes CDR1 SGHTA and CDR2 FQGNSA. The CDR3 loop is CASSGGTGRASDTQYF. As DNA, the CDR3 is TGTGCCAGCAGCGGTGGTACAGGGAGGGCATCAGATACGCAGTATTTT. The full variable domain, with the rest looked up from reference TRBV7-2 and TRBJ2-3, is GAGVSQSPSNKVTEKGKDVELRCDPISGHTALYWYRQSLGQGLEFLIYFQGNSAPDKSGLPSDRFSAERTGGSVSTLTIQRTQQEDSAVYLCASSGGTGRASDTQYFGPGTRLTVL.

The chain employs TRBV24-1 and TRBJ2-1; 10 nucleotides align to TRBD2. The V and J ends lost 6 bases and 3 bases, in that order; junction bases with no gene match: 4. The CDR3 loop spans 15 amino acids. Germline loops: CDR1 KGHDR, CDR2 SFDVKD. The CDR3 DNA sequence: TGTGCCACCAGTTTTAGCGGGAGGAACTACAATGAGCAGTTCTTC. This sequence encodes CATSFSGRNYNEQFF.

The CDR3 DNA is TGCAGTGCTAGTCGTGGGGGCGTTGAAAAACTGTTTTTT. Translating it yields CSASRGGVEKLFF. J is TRBJ1-4 and V is TRBV20-1; D is possibly TRBD1 (6 bases). V was pared by 3 bases and J by 7 bases, with 12 bases between. This CDR3 comprises 13 residues. CDR1 is DFQATT, CDR2 SNEGSKA, per germline (reference sequence).

Notes on this clone: One junction end does not reproduce the germline sequence, and a read error may be involved. In nucleotides, the CDR3 is TGTGCCAGCACCCCCACCGACAGCTACTCCTGCGAGCAGTACTTC. As protein: CASTPTDSYSCEQYF. This chain links TRBV28 with TRBJ2-7; tentatively, D is TRBD1 (5 bases). Germline V gene lookup returns CDR1 MDHEN and CDR2 SYDVKM. The CDR3 runs 15 residues.

The chain joins TRBV11-2 to TRBJ2-1, with 9 bases that match TRBD1. CDR3 length equals 17 residues. Losses at the gene ends were 5 bases for V and 1 base for J; bases not matched to a gene: 9. Germline V gives CDR1 SGHAT, CDR2 FQNNGV. The CDR3 bases are TGTGCCAGCAGCAAAGGGACAGGGAGTTTGTCCTACAATGAGCAGTTCTTC. It translates to CASSKGTGSLSYNEQFF.

This clone was found a few times. The chain carries TRBV9 and TRBJ1-2, with 11 positions matching TRBD1. From germline, CDR1 is SGDLS and CDR2 YYNGEE. CDR3 length: 16 amino acids. The V gene end was trimmed by 0 bases and the J gene end by 8 bases; junction bases not matched to a gene: 9. The CDR3 sequence is CASSVAPGQGARGYTF. The CDR3 DNA sequence: TGTGCCAGCAGCGTAGCGCCCGGACAGGGGGCGAGAGGCTACACCTTC.

The chain couples TRBV30 to TRBJ1-1, with 9 bases fitting TRBD1. With 3 bases clipped from V and 4 bases from J, the junction kept 6 bases outside the gene matches. The CDR3 covers 14 residues. The germline V gene encodes CDR1 GTSNPN and CDR2 SVGIG (reference sequence). The CDR3 DNA is TGTGCCTGGAGAGTAACAGGGGGCGTCACTGAAGCTTTCTTT. This codes for CAWRVTGGVTEAFF. Full variable domain (missing parts from reference TRBV30 and TRBJ1-1): SQTIHQWPATLVQPVGSPLSLECTVEGTSNPNLYWYRQAAGRGLQLLFYSVGIGQISSEVPQNLSASRPQDRQFILSSKKLLLSDSGFYLCAWRVTGGVTEAFFGQGTRLTVV.

As DNA, the CDR3 is TGTGCCAGCTCGGGGGGAGCCAACGTCCTGACTTTC. Translation: CASSGGANVLTF. The V and J genes are TRBV18 and TRBJ2-6, with a weak D call TRBD2 (6 bases). Between the trimmed V and J ends, which lost 6 bases and 7 bases, there was a span of 7 bases. Germline V gene sequence: CDR1 KGHSH, CDR2 LQKENI. This CDR3 is built from 12 residues.

This rearrangement joins TRBV2 to TRBJ1-2; D remains ambiguous. There are 13 residues in the CDR3. Trimming stripped 5 bases from V and 4 bases from J, with 11 bases between. The germline V gene has CDR1 SNHLY and CDR2 FYNNEI. This chain's CDR3 is CASSNGHIYGYTF. CDR3 DNA sequence: TGTGCCAGCAGTAATGGGCACATCTATGGCTACACCTTC.

The rearrangement joins TRBV3-1 (or the pseudogene TRBV3-2) to TRBJ2-7; TRBD2 agrees at 11 bases. CDR1 LGHDT and CDR2 YNNKEL come from the germline V gene (reference sequence). The CDR3 runs 15 residues. With V trimmed by 4 bases and J by 6 bases, 8 bases remained unmatched. The CDR3 loop is CASSPLAGGPSEQYF. The CDR3, as DNA: TGTGCCAGCAGCCCCTTAGCGGGAGGGCCTAGCGAGCAGTACTTC.

The V and J genes are TRBV29-1 and TRBJ2-1; D gene uncertain. The germline CDR1 and CDR2 sequences are SQVTM and ANQGSEA. This CDR3 is built from 12 residues. Trimming took 3 bases from V and 7 from J, leaving 10 bases between them. CDR3 loop: CSVDFRSNEQFF. Here the CDR3 DNA reads TGCAGCGTTGATTTTCGGAGTAATGAGCAGTTCTTC.

The chain has TRBV7-9 and TRBJ2-2; 9 positions agree with TRBD1. CDR3 length: 15 amino acids. V shed 4 bases, J shed 6 bases, and the junction held 6 bases outside the gene matches. Germline V gives CDR1 SEHNR, CDR2 FQNEAQ (reference sequence). CDR3 sequence reads: CASSSNRGQAGELFF. The CDR3 DNA follows: TGTGCCAGCAGCTCCAACAGGGGGCAGGCCGGGGAGCTGTTTTTT.

The rearrangement uses TRBV5-1 and TRBJ1-2, with 10 bases that match TRBD1. J gave up 3 bases and V 4 bases, and 9 bases lay outside the gene matches. The germline CDR1 and CDR2 sequences are SGHRS and YFSETQ. There are 16 residues in the CDR3. CDR3 amino acids: CASSLTGGASDYGYTF. CDR3 sequence (DNA): TGCGCCAGCAGCCTGACAGGGGGCGCTTCGGACTATGGCTACACCTTC.

The genes are TRBV11-2 and TRBJ1-2; no firm D call. Germline V gene sequence: CDR1 SGHAT, CDR2 FQNNGV. This CDR3 has 16 amino acids. V lost 1 base and J lost 7, with 19 bases in between. The CDR3: CASSLAPGPRGSGYTF. The CDR3 DNA follows: TGTGCCAGCAGCTTAGCCCCCGGGCCTAGAGGGTCTGGCTACACCTTC.

With respect to this clone: Other DNA sequences in this sample translate to the same CDR3. The CDR3 DNA reads as TGCGCCAGCAGCCGAACCGGAACAGGGGAAGAGACCCAGTACTTC. Amino acid sequence: CASSRTGTGEETQYF. V gene TRBV5-1 combines with J gene TRBJ2-5; 7 bases agree with TRBD1. Looked up from germline, CDR1 is SGHRS and CDR2 is YFSETQ. V was clipped by 4 bases and J by 3 bases; unmatched bases: 9. The CDR3 covers 15 residues.

There are a few counts of this clone. The chain recombines TRBV5-4 with TRBJ2-7; 14 bases line up with TRBD2. Germline CDR1 SGHNT, CDR2 YYREEE (reference sequence). The V and J ends lost 4 bases and 5 bases, in that order; junction bases with no gene match: 11. The CDR3 extends over 17 amino acids. In nucleotides, the CDR3 is TGTGCCAGCAGCCTAGGGACTAGCGGGAGAATAAACCACGAGCAGTACTTC. Translating it yields CASSLGTSGRINHEQYF.

This clone was seen just once. The chain joins TRBV3-1 (or the pseudogene TRBV3-2) to TRBJ1-5; no reliable D call. V shed 2 bases and J shed 4 bases, with 6 bases lying between them. This CDR3 comprises 13 residues. The germline CDR1 and CDR2 sequences are LGHDT and YNNKEL (reference sequence). The CDR3, as DNA: TGTGCCAGCAGCCAAAGAGGAAATCAGCCCCAGCATTTT. It translates to CASSQRGNQPQHF.

The chain couples TRBV6-1 to TRBJ1-2; 8 positions agree with TRBD1. The V gene's germline CDR1 is MNHNS and CDR2 SASEGT. The CDR3 extends over 17 amino acids. The V segment lost 3 bases and the J segment 4 bases; nucleotides outside the gene matches: 13. The CDR3: CASSDFRPGQEAYGYTF. The CDR3 DNA reads as TGTGCCAGCAGTGATTTTCGTCCGGGACAGGAGGCCTATGGCTACACCTTC.

The chain uses TRBV5-5 and TRBJ2-5, with a possible D match to TRBD1 (6 bases). The CDR3 is made up of 15 amino acids. Trimming stripped 4 bases from V and 5 bases from J, with 18 bases between. Germline values: CDR1 SGHKS, CDR2 YYEKEE (reference sequence). CDR3 coding DNA: TGTGCCAGCAGCATTGTGAGGGGGTACGGTGAGACCCAGTACTTC. It translates to CASSIVRGYGETQYF. Full variable domain (rest looked up from reference TRBV5-5 and TRBJ2-5): DAGVTQSPTHLIKTRGQQVTLRCSPISGHKSVSWYQQVLGQGPQFIFQYYEKEERGRGNFPDRFSARQFPNYSSELNVNALLLGDSALYLCASSIVRGYGETQYFGPGTRLLVL.